This is a list of T cell receptor beta chains from one sample in a study of vaccination and CD4 T cells after COVID-19. TCRdb reanalysed the PCR reads using MiXCR and keeps one entry per CDR3 protein. The sample consists of 9,500 to 11,000 distinct CDR3 sequences, 25% to 35% of them appearing once. These receptors' antigens are unknown. Sequencing was carried out using CD4+ T cells from blood, cultured in vitro. These receptor sequences come from a human donor in good health. Each CDR3 is given with its conserved first and last residue. A D gene is named only where the DNA matches it firmly. A row's size may be missing; if present it is once, few, many or a size class.

v_gene,abundance,d_gene,j_gene,CDR3nt,CDR3aa
TRBV20-1,-,-,TRBJ1-1,TGCAGTGCCTCCACATACATGAACACTGAAGCTTTCTTT,CSASTYMNTEAFF
TRBV7-9,-,TRBD2,TRBJ2-5,TGTGCCAGCAGCCTGACAGCGGGAGCAGGGGAGACCCAGTACTTC,CASSLTAGAGETQYF
TRBV20-1,-,TRBD2,TRBJ2-7,TGCAGTGGGGTTCGGGAGGGCCGATACGAGCAGTACTTC,CSGVREGRYEQYF
TRBV20-1,-,TRBD1,TRBJ2-7,TGCAGTGCTAGGGGGACAGGGGGGGCCTACGAGCAGTACTTC,CSARGTGGAYEQYF
TRBV6-5,-,TRBD1,TRBJ2-5,TGTGCCAGCAGTTACGTCGGTCTGACAGGGGCCCAAGAGACCCAGTACTTC,CASSYVGLTGAQETQYF
TRBV19,-,-,TRBJ2-7,TGTGCCAGTAGTAAGGCGGGAAGCGGAGGATACGAGCAGTACTTC,CASSKAGSGGYEQYF
TRBV19,few,TRBD1,TRBJ2-7,TGTGCCAGTAGTATCAATCCCTCCGGGACAGGGGCCTACGAGCAGTACTTC,CASSINPSGTGAYEQYF
TRBV20-1,few,-,TRBJ2-5,TGCAGTGTTAGAAAAGGGGAGACCCAGTACTTC,CSVRKGETQYF
TRBV6-1,-,-,TRBJ2-6,TGTGCCAGCGCGGAGGGAGGAGGTGGGGCCAACGTCCTGACTTTC,CASAEGGGGANVLTF
TRBV11-3,-,-,TRBJ2-1,TGTGCCAGCAGCTTAGATCATGGGGGGCTTGAGCAGTTCTTC,CASSLDHGGLEQFF
TRBV6-1,-,-,TRBJ1-1,TGTGCCAGCACCTTAAAAGGGGGAAACACTGAAGCTTTCTTT,CASTLKGGNTEAFF